The T cell receptor beta chain described here comes from a study of shared clonotypes between healthy human individuals (TCRdb year 2020). General notes on the study: The cohort included a few men and two women between 18 and 49 years of age. Per donor, three plates each were used for CD4 naive and CD4 memory, two for CD8 naive, and one for CD8 memory. To estimate repertoire size and how much clonotype sharing occurs between individuals, the study deeply sequenced the blood TCR repertoires of 4 to 6 healthy adults. Leukapheresis yielded between about 0.9 and 10 billion PBMCs per donor. Libraries were prepared and TCR repertoires were sequenced by different laboratories using diverse techniques, in order to increase sequencing depth and limit assay-specific biases.

Using the deep immunoSEQ assay, multiplex PCR amplified TCR CDR3 regions from genomic DNA. For each cell subset, the extracted genomic DNA was distributed evenly across all wells of several immunoSEQ 96-well plates, and each plate served as one replicate. Each replicate PCR for sorted subsets received around 210 ng genomic DNA, equal to tens of thousands of T cell genomes. Purified libraries were quantified with a Qubit 3.0 fluorometer, sized on a Bioanalyzer 2100, and re-quantified with the KAPA Library Quantification kit. Each immunoSEQ 96-well plate was sequenced on its own single-read 150-cycle Illumina NextSeq 550 flow cell. Per the source publication's procedure: Because the immunoSEQ output included only junctional sequences and no quality scores, the filtering could not be the same as the filtering used for full-length reads. To assign V/J genes and CDR3, sequences were annotated using PyIR, a Python wrapper for IgBLAST v1.9, with IMGT germline references. Reads were filtered out if the reads had weak V/J assignments (E-value above 1e-6), no CDR3, stop codons, out-of-frame junctions, or ambiguous translated residues. V3J clonotypes were defined as sequences sharing the same inferred V gene, J gene, and CDR3 amino acid sequence. Percentage overlap between repertoires was computed as shared unique clonotypes divided by the size of the smaller repertoire. RTK rarefaction, the Chao1 estimator, and Recon v2.1 estimates of unobserved clonotypes were used to assess repertoire richness. OLGA was used to compute generation probabilities for all TCRbeta clonotypes that the gDNA method yielded from a handful of donors. Sourced from immuneACCESS, this table was stored by TCRdb with only in-frame sequences that have V and J called. A share of the clones is absent; for the studies checked, an unresolved V gene accounts for under half, and the remainder has no known explanation. From that table come the V and J calls and clone size; the DNA was used to work out D and trimming. For this sample there are over a million clones; around four fifths appear just once. In total, the top ten clones hold about 1.5% of the sample.

Study-level results and caveats: Around 5% of naive CD4, 3.5% of naive CD8, about 2.1% of memory CD4, and approximately 0.4% of memory CD8 clonotypes were shared across several donors. Compared with non-shared clonotypes, clonotypes shared by all four sorted-subset donors had higher generation probabilities. Because the study included a small number of donors, the genetic and exposure-history diversity represented was limited. Sampling was restricted to blood, and TCR repertoires in tissue are likely to differ from TCR repertoires in blood. Pairwise subsampling led to the expectation that sequencing depth would affect the degree of clonotype sharing among donors. Larger estimated clonotype richness was generally found for naive subsets than for memory subsets. Rarefaction of sorted-subset datasets indicated incomplete sequencing despite the large sequencing depth.

Donors were healthy HIV-negative adults with no recently reported acute infections or vaccinations. Every donor was a Caucasian adult living in Nashville, Tennessee, USA. Magnetic negative selection was used to enrich CD4+ T cells, after which naive cells were positively selected on CD45RA and the negative fraction became the memory subset. Blood was collected by leukapheresis, and PBMCs were isolated by Ficoll-Histopaque density gradient centrifugation and then cryopreserved in liquid nitrogen vapor phase. Purity and quantity of every magnetically sorted T cell population were checked by analytical flow cytometry. Each sorted fraction had its genomic DNA isolated and then quantified by UV absorbance on a Nanodrop 2000c. In regard to this clone: The antigen it recognizes is unknown. No per-base quality is available; no much larger clone lies one base away.

The CDR3 numbers 14 residues from cysteine through phenylalanine. Only the CDR3 DNA is retained, 42 bases long and in frame from the first base. The germline ends are 9 bases apart after V is trimmed by 1 base and J by 2 bases. From the germline V gene, CDR1 is SGHVS and CDR2 is FQNEAQ. This chain joins TRBV7-8 to TRBJ2-7; matching of 6 bases hints at TRBD2 as the D gene. The sequence was obtained from a man younger than 30 in good health. Sequenced material: memory CD4+ T cells sorted from blood. This specimen's cell subset or site label, per the study, means: CD45RA-negative fraction. The nucleotide sequence reads as follows: TGTGCCAGCAGCTTAGAGGGAGGAGCCTACGAGCAGTACTTC. This sequence encodes CASSLEGGAYEQYF.